This TCR beta chain appears in the sequencing data of a study of cytomegalovirus exposure and HLA in healthy donors. Across the whole study: Genotyping of 430 or so donors showed that 80% to 85% belonged to the Caucasian-associated ancestry cluster.

Germline V lookup: CDR1 LNHDA, CDR2 SQIVND (reference sequence). Deletions cut 6 bases from V and 2 bases from J, with 10 bases between. The CDR3 sequence is 13 residues long. Broader study findings: Differences between HLA loci emerged in a later analysis of TCR association rates, with DRB1 most and HLA-C fewest. Equally common other TCR beta chains were less clonally expanded than HLA-associated ones, a later analysis found.

Turning to this clone: The antigen remains unidentified.

The primer mix had 60 Vbeta and 13 Jbeta primers. The repertoire was sequenced with immunoSEQ multiplex PCR; TCRdb's copy has only in-frame clones and lacks some. The table records around 150,000 clones, roughly 80% of them present only once. The sequencing sample was made of PBMCs. The clonotype comes from a male donor in good health and CMV-seronegative. The chain has TRBV19 and TRBJ1-2; D unresolved. The CDR3 protein is CASSASENYGYTF. The CDR3 DNA is TGTGCCAGTAGCGCCTCTGAGAACTATGGCTACACCTTC.